The rows below give T cell receptor beta chains drawn from one sample of a study of OX40 agonist ivuxolimab in advanced cancers. Measured with immunoSEQ multiplex PCR; TCRdb has only the in-frame clones, and not every one. Of some 46,000 clones in the sample, nearly 80% were seen once. This material consisted of CD4+ or CD8+ T cells sorted from blood, taken in a trial of the OX40 agonist ivuxolimab. The receptor source for this set is an adult with an advanced solid tumor such as melanoma, head and neck, liver or kidney cancer. CDR3s include the opening cysteine and the closing phenylalanine or tryptophan. Fields, in order: J gene, clone size, V gene, D gene, CDR3 protein, CDR3 DNA. A D gene is named only where the DNA matches it firmly. Clone size appears in some rows only: once, few, many, or a class for an expanded clone.

J gene: TRBJ2-7; clone size: -; V gene: TRBV18; D gene: TRBD1; CDR3 protein: CASSGGQGTYEQYF; CDR3 DNA: TGTGCCAGCTCAGGGGGACAGGGCACCTACGAGCAGTACTTC
J gene: TRBJ1-5; clone size: -; V gene: TRBV10-3; D gene: -; CDR3 protein: CAISESGGTQPQHF; CDR3 DNA: TGTGCCATCAGTGAGTCGGGGGGCACTCAGCCCCAGCATTTT
J gene: TRBJ2-2; clone size: few; V gene: TRBV6-5; D gene: -; CDR3 protein: CASRGTFGELFF; CDR3 DNA: TGTGCCAGCCGGGGGACCTTCGGGGAGCTGTTTTTT
J gene: TRBJ2-7; clone size: once; V gene: TRBV7-2; D gene: TRBD1; CDR3 protein: CASSLAPGQGYEQYF; CDR3 DNA: TGTGCCAGCAGCTTAGCGCCGGGACAGGGGTACGAGCAGTACTTC
J gene: TRBJ1-1; clone size: -; V gene: TRBV7-9; D gene: -; CDR3 protein: CASSDGRSNTEAFF; CDR3 DNA: TGTGCCAGCAGCGACGGACGGTCGAACACTGAAGCTTTCTTT
J gene: TRBJ2-7; clone size: -; V gene: TRBV7-2; D gene: -; CDR3 protein: CASSQIGGLRRYEQYF; CDR3 DNA: TGTGCCAGCAGCCAGATAGGGGGACTCCGGCGATACGAGCAGTACTTC
J gene: TRBJ2-5; clone size: -; V gene: TRBV4-2; D gene: -; CDR3 protein: CASSQDFSAGTETQYF; CDR3 DNA: TGTGCCAGCAGCCAAGATTTTAGCGCAGGCACGGAGACCCAGTACTTC
J gene: TRBJ2-3; clone size: -; V gene: TRBV4-3; D gene: -; CDR3 protein: CASSLAGTSADTQYF; CDR3 DNA: TGCGCCAGCAGCTTGGCTGGGACATCTGCAGATACGCAGTATTTT
J gene: TRBJ2-5; clone size: few; V gene: TRBV30; D gene: -; CDR3 protein: CACTSSELFSIETQYF; CDR3 DNA: TGTGCCTGTACCTCTTCGGAACTCTTTTCGATTGAGACCCAGTACTTC
J gene: TRBJ2-2; clone size: -; V gene: TRBV7-2; D gene: -; CDR3 protein: CASSFQGPLTGELFF; CDR3 DNA: TGTGCCAGCAGCTTTCAGGGCCCGTTGACCGGGGAGCTGTTTTTT
J gene: TRBJ1-2; clone size: -; V gene: TRBV28; D gene: -; CDR3 protein: CASSPGQGFNYGYTF; CDR3 DNA: TGTGCCAGCAGTCCTGGCCAGGGTTTTAACTATGGCTACACCTTC
J gene: TRBJ1-6; clone size: -; V gene: TRBV6-1; D gene: -; CDR3 protein: CASSEATRLISPLHF; CDR3 DNA: TGTGCCAGCAGTGAAGCAACCAGGTTAATTTCACCCCTCCACTTT
J gene: TRBJ1-1; clone size: once; V gene: TRBV4-3; D gene: -; CDR3 protein: CASSRTVRTEAFF; CDR3 DNA: TGCGCCAGCAGTCGAACAGTCCGCACTGAAGCTTTCTTT
J gene: TRBJ1-5; clone size: -; V gene: TRBV28; D gene: -; CDR3 protein: CASSFPDRYQPQHF; CDR3 DNA: TGTGCCAGCAGTTTCCCCGACAGGTATCAGCCCCAGCATTTT
J gene: TRBJ1-2; clone size: -; V gene: TRBV4-1; D gene: -; CDR3 protein: CASSQLAGDGYTF; CDR3 DNA: TGCGCCAGCAGCCAGCTGGCGGGGGATGGCTACACCTTC
J gene: TRBJ1-4; clone size: -; V gene: TRBV4-3; D gene: -; CDR3 protein: CASSQDRWGRANEKLFF; CDR3 DNA: TGCGCCAGCAGCCAAGATCGGTGGGGCAGGGCGAATGAAAAACTGTTTTTT
J gene: TRBJ2-5; clone size: -; V gene: TRBV5-8; D gene: TRBD2; CDR3 protein: CASSLGLAGGETQYF; CDR3 DNA: TGTGCCAGCAGCTTAGGGCTAGCGGGAGGAGAGACCCAGTACTTC
J gene: TRBJ2-1; clone size: -; V gene: TRBV20-1; D gene: -; CDR3 protein: CSARGDNEQFF; CDR3 DNA: TGCAGTGCCAGGGGGGACAATGAGCAGTTCTTC
J gene: TRBJ2-3; clone size: once; V gene: TRBV5-1; D gene: -; CDR3 protein: CASSRDRDTQYF; CDR3 DNA: TGCGCCAGCAGCCGGGACCGGGATACGCAGTATTTT
J gene: TRBJ2-1; clone size: -; V gene: TRBV11-2; D gene: TRBD2; CDR3 protein: CASSPNGGAYNEQFF; CDR3 DNA: TGTGCCAGCAGCCCTAATGGGGGGGCCTACAATGAGCAGTTCTTC
J gene: TRBJ2-7; clone size: once; V gene: TRBV6-1; D gene: -; CDR3 protein: CASRKSGSYEQYF; CDR3 DNA: TGTGCCAGCAGGAAAAGCGGCTCCTACGAGCAGTACTTC
J gene: TRBJ1-2; clone size: -; V gene: TRBV6-1; D gene: -; CDR3 protein: CASYGYTF; CDR3 DNA: TGTGCCAGCTATGGCTACACCTTC
J gene: TRBJ1-1; clone size: -; V gene: TRBV12-5; D gene: -; CDR3 protein: CASGSPGSGRTEAFF; CDR3 DNA: TGTGCTAGTGGTTCACCCGGGAGCGGTAGAACTGAAGCTTTCTTT
J gene: TRBJ2-1; clone size: -; V gene: TRBV6-5; D gene: -; CDR3 protein: CASSYSRLYNEQFF; CDR3 DNA: TGTGCCAGCAGTTACTCGCGCCTCTACAATGAGCAGTTCTTC
J gene: TRBJ2-1; clone size: -; V gene: TRBV5-5; D gene: -; CDR3 protein: CASSPGRTEQFF; CDR3 DNA: TGTGCCAGCAGCCCGGGACGTACGGAGCAGTTCTTC
J gene: TRBJ1-6; clone size: -; V gene: TRBV18; D gene: TRBD1; CDR3 protein: CASSQGQGGMALHF; CDR3 DNA: TGTGCCAGCTCACAGGGACAGGGAGGAATGGCCCTCCACTTT
J gene: TRBJ2-7; clone size: -; V gene: TRBV7-8; D gene: -; CDR3 protein: CASSLLAVPYEQYF; CDR3 DNA: TGTGCCAGCAGCTTATTAGCGGTGCCCTACGAGCAGTACTTC
J gene: TRBJ1-1; clone size: -; V gene: TRBV6-6; D gene: -; CDR3 protein: CASTLGTNTEAFF; CDR3 DNA: TGTGCCAGCACCCTAGGGACGAACACTGAAGCTTTCTTT
J gene: TRBJ2-3; clone size: -; V gene: TRBV6-1; D gene: TRBD1; CDR3 protein: CASSDRDRALRSTDTQYF; CDR3 DNA: TGTGCCAGCAGTGACCGGGACAGGGCATTAAGAAGCACAGATACGCAGTATTTT
J gene: TRBJ1-5; clone size: -; V gene: TRBV6-7; D gene: -; CDR3 protein: CASCLGGQPQHF; CDR3 DNA: TGTGCCAGCTGCCTTGGGGGCCAGCCCCAGCATTTT
J gene: TRBJ2-6; clone size: -; V gene: TRBV4-1; D gene: -; CDR3 protein: CASSQAGPPSGANVLTF; CDR3 DNA: TGCGCCAGCAGCCAAGCGGGACCCCCCTCTGGGGCCAACGTCCTGACTTTC
J gene: TRBJ2-2; clone size: -; V gene: TRBV29-1; D gene: TRBD1; CDR3 protein: CSVRSPGQANTGELFF; CDR3 DNA: TGCAGCGTGCGAAGTCCGGGACAGGCGAACACCGGGGAGCTGTTTTTT
J gene: TRBJ2-7; clone size: -; V gene: TRBV5-1; D gene: -; CDR3 protein: CASSLDPTGQVNEQYF; CDR3 DNA: TGCGCCAGCAGCTTGGACCCCACAGGGCAGGTTAACGAGCAGTACTTC
J gene: TRBJ2-3; clone size: -; V gene: TRBV6-1; D gene: -; CDR3 protein: CASSDRPQGFRATIRDTQYF; CDR3 DNA: TGTGCCAGCAGTGATCGGCCCCAGGGTTTTCGGGCGACAATTAGAGATACGCAGTATTTT
J gene: TRBJ1-2; clone size: -; V gene: TRBV10-2; D gene: -; CDR3 protein: CATIGATGTHYGYTF; CDR3 DNA: TGCGCCACAATCGGGGCTACCGGGACACACTATGGCTACACCTTC
J gene: TRBJ2-2; clone size: -; V gene: TRBV10-3; D gene: -; CDR3 protein: CAISETLLAGSGELFF; CDR3 DNA: TGTGCCATCAGTGAGACACTTCTTGCAGGGTCCGGGGAGCTGTTTTTT
J gene: TRBJ1-2; clone size: -; V gene: TRBV6-1; D gene: TRBD1; CDR3 protein: CASSEVGTGYGYTF; CDR3 DNA: TGTGCCAGCAGTGAAGTAGGGACAGGCTATGGCTACACCTTC
J gene: TRBJ2-7; clone size: -; V gene: TRBV6-6; D gene: -; CDR3 protein: CASSYPSGPSYEQYF; CDR3 DNA: TGTGCCAGCAGTTACCCCTCCGGGCCGAGCTACGAGCAGTACTTC
J gene: TRBJ2-3; clone size: few; V gene: TRBV2; D gene: -; CDR3 protein: CASRPLTGTDTQYF; CDR3 DNA: TGTGCCAGCAGGCCGTTAACAGGCACAGATACGCAGTATTTT
J gene: TRBJ1-5; clone size: -; V gene: TRBV15; D gene: -; CDR3 protein: CATSRGGGSNQPQHF; CDR3 DNA: TGTGCCACCAGCAGAGGGGGGGGTAGCAATCAGCCCCAGCATTTT
J gene: TRBJ2-3; clone size: -; V gene: TRBV6-1; D gene: -; CDR3 protein: CASSDGPSQGFDTQYF; CDR3 DNA: TGTGCCAGCAGTGATGGTCCGAGCCAGGGCTTCGATACGCAGTATTTT